The 30 T cell receptor beta chains below were found in one sample sequenced in a study of control samples from healthy donors and cancer patients. Sequenced by immunoSEQ multiplex PCR; TCRdb stores in-frame clones only, minus some. The sample consists of about 130,000 clones, about 88% of them appearing once. The sequenced sample consisted of blood. These receptors were collected from a man over 45 in good health.

The V and J genes are TRBV28 and TRBJ1-3; D not certain. CDR1 MDHEN and CDR2 SYDVKM come from the germline V gene. V was pared by 3 bases and J by 0 bases, with 12 bases between. The CDR3 length is 16 residues. CDR3 protein: CASSFTSDYSGNTIYF. CDR3 DNA: TGTGCCAGCAGTTTTACGAGTGATTACTCTGGAAACACCATATATTTT.

This chain joins TRBV13 and TRBJ1-1; a weak D match, TRBD1 (5 bases). Germline loops: CDR1 PRHDT, CDR2 FYEKMQ (reference sequence). The CDR3 is 15 amino acids. Trimming removed 0 bases at V and 11 bases at J, with 19 bases between. This CDR3 reads CASSLGRTPAGLAFF. The CDR3 DNA follows: TGTGCCAGCAGCTTAGGTAGGACACCCGCCGGACTGGCTTTCTTT.

The chain recombines TRBV9 with TRBJ2-3, with 8 bases identical to TRBD2. This CDR3 region has 16 residues. CDR1 is SGDLS and CDR2 is YYNGEE in the germline V gene. Trimming cost V 2 bases and J 1 base; bases outside gene matches: 6. The CDR3 loop is CASSVKTGGRTDTQYF. The CDR3 coding sequence is TGTGCCAGCAGCGTGAAAACGGGGGGGCGCACAGATACGCAGTATTTT.

The rearrangement joins TRBV15 to TRBJ1-2, with a tentative D call TRBD1 (5 bases). The germline V and J ends were trimmed by 3 bases and 9 bases, with 11 bases remaining between them. This CDR3 comprises 12 residues. Germline V gives CDR1 LNHNV, CDR2 YYDKDF (reference sequence). As DNA, the CDR3 is TGTGCCACCAGCAGCTCAGGGCTTAGCTACACCTTC. This sequence encodes CATSSSGLSYTF.

This clone came up many times. This chain connects TRBV7-2 to TRBJ1-2; tentative D call: TRBD1 (5 bases). This CDR3 has 14 residues. V lost 7 bases to trimming and J lost 2 bases, with 14 bases between them. CDR1 is SGHTA and CDR2 is FQGNSA in the germline V gene. The CDR3 region has the DNA TGTGCCAGCAACCGATCCCCAGGGAACTATGGCTACACCTTC. This sequence encodes CASNRSPGNYGYTF.

The chain links TRBV2 to TRBJ1-1, with 8 positions matching TRBD1. CDR3 length: 13 residues. V trimming: 7 bases; J trimming: 1 base; junction bases outside the gene matches: 2. The germline CDR1 and CDR2 sequences are SNHLY and FYNNEI. CDR3 DNA: TGTGCCAGCACCGGGACAGGGAACACTGAAGCTTTCTTT. It encodes CASTGTGNTEAFF. The variable domain in full, with the rest retrieved from reference TRBV2 and TRBJ1-1, is EPEVTQTPSHQVTQMGQEVILRCVPISNHLYFYWYRQILGQKVEFLVSFYNNEISEKSEIFDDQFSVERPDGSNFTLKIRSTKLEDSAMYFCASTGTGNTEAFFGQGTRLTVV.

J is TRBJ2-2 and V is TRBV6-5; 9 bases align to TRBD2. V lost 0 bases, J lost 6 bases, and 2 bases stayed unmatched. CDR1 is MNHEY and CDR2 is SVGAGI in the germline V gene. This CDR3 region has 15 residues. The CDR3 DNA reads as TGTGCCAGCAGTTACTCGGGACTAGCCCCCGGGGAGCTGTTTTTT. This sequence encodes CASSYSGLAPGELFF.

The chain uses TRBV30 and TRBJ2-7; no definite D call. The V gene's germline CDR1 is GTSNPN and CDR2 SVGIG (reference sequence). V gave up 5 bases and J gave up 0 bases, with 11 bases separating them. CDR3 size: 13 residues. CDR3 bases: TGTGCCTGGGGACGGGCCGTCTCCTACGAGCAGTACTTC. As protein: CAWGRAVSYEQYF.

The CDR3 nucleotides are TGTGCCAGCAGTTCGACAGGGAAGGCTGAAAAACTGTTTTTT. This gives the protein CASSSTGKAEKLFF. V and J are TRBV25-1 and TRBJ1-4, with 7 bases fitting TRBD1. With 5 bases clipped from V and 7 bases from J, the junction kept 7 bases outside the gene matches. The CDR3 contains 14 residues. Germline CDR1 is MGHDK and CDR2 is SYGVNS.

The chain uses TRBV11-3 and TRBJ2-1, with D hard to call. The CDR3 has 15 residues. V dropped 0 bases and J dropped 4 bases, with 10 bases sitting between them. The V gene's germline CDR1 is SGHNT and CDR2 YENEEA. The CDR3 bases are TGTGCCAGCAGCTTAGAAGGCAAACTGTACAATGAGCAGTTCTTC. It specifies CASSLEGKLYNEQFF.

The chain is built from TRBV29-1 and TRBJ1-5; no definite D call. V was trimmed by 1 base and J by 0 bases, leaving 4 bases between them. There are 13 residues in the CDR3. Germline CDR1 is SQVTM and CDR2 is ANQGSEA. In DNA form, the CDR3 reads TGCAGCGTTGAAGTGGGTAGCAATCAGCCCCAGCATTTT. Protein sequence: CSVEVGSNQPQHF.

The chain has TRBV29-1 and TRBJ2-7; D might be TRBD2 (5 bases). Trimming removed 3 bases at V and 2 bases at J, with 14 bases between. The CDR3 is made up of 14 amino acids. The germline V gene has CDR1 SQVTM and CDR2 ANQGSEA. The CDR3 DNA reads TGCAGCGTTGAGAGAGCAGGAGGACCCTACGAGCAGTACTTC. Translation gives CSVERAGGPYEQYF.

This clone was seen more than once but under ten times. The rearrangement uses TRBV6-6 and TRBJ1-2, with a tentative D call TRBD1 (6 bases). This CDR3 comprises 15 residues. Trimming removed 4 bases from V and 0 bases from J, with 12 bases in between. Looked up from germline, CDR1 is MNHNY and CDR2 is SVGAGI (reference sequence). The CDR3, as DNA: TGTGCCAGCAGTTCCGGACAGATGACTAACTATGGCTACACCTTC. Translation: CASSSGQMTNYGYTF.

The CDR3 spells CASSYTGTGKTQYF. CDR3 sequence (DNA): TGTGCCAGCAGCTATACCGGGACAGGGAAGACCCAGTACTTC. The chain has TRBV2 and TRBJ2-5, with TRBD1 identical over 9 bases. V lost 6 bases, J lost 6 bases, and 8 bases stayed unmatched. Looked up from germline, CDR1 is SNHLY and CDR2 is FYNNEI. The length of the CDR3 is 14 residues.

The chain couples TRBV5-6 to TRBJ1-5, with TRBD1 matching 7 bases. The CDR3 is 16 amino acids. Germline values: CDR1 SGHDT, CDR2 YYEEEE. Trimming removed 2 bases from V and 2 bases from J; junction bases left unmatched: 7. CDR3 sequence (DNA): TGTGCCAGCAGCTTTGGGGGTCAGGGGGGCAATCAGCCCCAGCATTTT. Its translation is CASSFGGQGGNQPQHF.

This chain joins TRBV7-8 and TRBJ2-5; D tentatively fits TRBD1 or TRBD2 (5 bases each). The V gene's germline CDR1 is SGHVS and CDR2 FQNEAQ. V dropped 1 base and J dropped 5 bases, with 14 bases sitting between them. The CDR3 runs 15 residues. This CDR3 is CASSLGRTLHETQYF. The CDR3 bases are TGTGCCAGCAGCTTAGGGAGGACACTTCACGAGACCCAGTACTTC.

The chain has TRBV5-6 and TRBJ1-1, with D possibly being TRBD1 (5 bases). The CDR3 loop spans 14 amino acids. The V gene lost 5 bases and the J gene lost 1 base, with 12 bases spanning the gap. Germline-derived CDR1 and CDR2 are SGHDT and YYEEEE. CDR3 protein: CASSGKGKNTEAFF. The CDR3 DNA sequence: TGTGCCAGCAGTGGGAAGGGGAAGAACACTGAAGCTTTCTTT.

The chain joins TRBV9 to TRBJ1-2, with D perhaps matching TRBD1 (5 bases). Per germline, CDR1 SGDLS and CDR2 YYNGEE. This CDR3 contains 15 residues. The V and J ends lost 1 base and 0 bases respectively, with 10 bases between them. CDR3 sequence reads: CASSVQGTANYGYTF. The CDR3 region has the DNA TGTGCCAGCAGCGTACAAGGGACCGCTAACTATGGCTACACCTTC.

The chain is built from TRBV4-2 and TRBJ1-4; no definite D call. The CDR3 contains 15 residues. Trimming stripped 0 bases from V and 8 bases from J, with 13 bases between. Germline-derived CDR1 and CDR2 are LGHNA and YNFKEQ. The CDR3: CASSQERAGGEKLFF. The CDR3 nucleotides read TGTGCCAGCAGCCAAGAGCGGGCCGGTGGAGAAAAACTGTTTTTT.

This clone is a singleton in its sample. The chain recombines TRBV6-1 with TRBJ2-3; D ambiguous. The CDR3 spans 15 residues. The germline V gene encodes CDR1 MNHNS and CDR2 SASEGT. V was pared by 1 base and J by 3 bases, with 11 bases between. CDR3 protein: CASSEGQVATDTQYF. The CDR3, as DNA: TGTGCCAGCAGTGAAGGCCAGGTAGCAACAGATACGCAGTATTTT.

This clone was found once. The chain uses TRBV28 and TRBJ2-2; D may be TRBD1 (5 bases). Germline V gives CDR1 MDHEN, CDR2 SYDVKM. Trimming shortened V by 3 bases and J by 4 bases, and 12 bases separated the two germline ends. The CDR3 runs 15 residues. The CDR3 DNA sequence: TGTGCCAGCAGTTTCAGGGATACGAGCACCGGGGAGCTGTTTTTT. Its translation: CASSFRDTSTGELFF.

The chain has TRBV27 and TRBJ1-5; a possible D gene is TRBD1 (5 bases). CDR3 length: 16 residues. Trimming removed 4 bases from V and 0 bases from J, with 13 bases in between. Germline assignment: CDR1 MNHEY and CDR2 SMNVEV (reference sequence). This CDR3 reads CASSSHQGHSNQPQHF. The CDR3 DNA reads as TGTGCCAGCAGTTCCCACCAGGGTCATAGCAATCAGCCCCAGCATTTT.

This clone turned up a few times. The rearrangement joins TRBV28 to TRBJ2-2; D may be TRBD1 (5 bases). The ends were cut back, 5 bases at V and 0 bases at J, with 10 bases in the middle. The CDR3 is 15 residues long. Germline CDR1 MDHEN, CDR2 SYDVKM. The CDR3 DNA reads TGTGCCAGCAGTAAGGACAACTCGAACACCGGGGAGCTGTTTTTT. Protein sequence: CASSKDNSNTGELFF.

The genes are TRBV28 and TRBJ2-7; D gene uncertain. CDR3 length: 19 amino acids. Germline V gene sequence: CDR1 MDHEN, CDR2 SYDVKM. With 6 bases removed from V and 2 bases from J, the gap between germline ends came to 29 bases. The CDR3 nucleotides read TGTGCCAGCAGCCCCTCGACATCATCTCCATCATCCCCTGCCTACGAGCAGTACTTC. It yields the protein CASSPSTSSPSSPAYEQYF.

V usage is TRBV30 and J usage is TRBJ1-4; a weak D match, TRBD1 (5 bases). Germline CDR1 and CDR2: GTSNPN and SVGIG (reference sequence). This CDR3 region has 11 residues. V was pared by 0 bases and J by 14 bases, with 10 bases between. The CDR3, as DNA: TGTGCCTGGAGTGTACAGGTAGAGCTGTTTTTT. Residues: CAWSVQVELFF.

This rearrangement joins TRBV19 to TRBJ2-7, with a possible D match to TRBD2 (5 bases). The CDR3 is 13 amino acids. Deletions cut 0 bases from V and 7 bases from J, with 10 bases between. The germline V gene has CDR1 LNHDA and CDR2 SQIVND (reference sequence). In DNA form, the CDR3 reads TGTGCCAGTAGTATAGACCGCCGGGGAGAGCAGTACTTC. It translates to CASSIDRRGEQYF. Full variable domain (missing parts from reference TRBV19 and TRBJ2-7): DGGITQSPKYLFRKEGQNVTLSCEQNLNHDAMYWYRQDPGQGLRLIYYSQIVNDFQKGDIAEGYSVSREKKESFPLTVTSAQKNPTAFYLCASSIDRRGEQYFGPGTRLTVT.

The chain couples TRBV27 to TRBJ2-1; 12 bases map to TRBD2. The germline CDR1 and CDR2 sequences are MNHEY and SMNVEV (reference sequence). V trimming: 6 bases; J trimming: 3 bases; junction bases outside the gene matches: 6. The CDR3 is 16 residues long. The CDR3 loop reads CASRVLAGGIYNEQFF. The CDR3 DNA reads as TGTGCCAGCAGAGTACTAGCGGGGGGAATCTACAATGAGCAGTTCTTC.

V is TRBV24-1 and J is TRBJ2-3; 12 nucleotides agree with TRBD1. V shed 3 bases and J 6 bases; nucleotides not matched to a gene: 6. The CDR3 is 16 amino acids. CDR1 and CDR2 (germline): KGHDR, SFDVKD. The CDR3 DNA sequence: TGTGCCACCAGTGATAAGGGGACAGGGGGCAAGGATACGCAGTATTTT. Translating it yields CATSDKGTGGKDTQYF.

The chain recombines TRBV5-1 with TRBJ2-5; D not resolved. The V and J ends lost 0 bases and 3 bases respectively, with 6 bases between them. Germline CDR1 reads SGHRS; CDR2 reads YFSETQ. The CDR3 covers 13 residues. The DNA of the CDR3 is TGCGCCAGCAGCTTGGGAGGAGAAGAGACCCAGTACTTC. As protein: CASSLGGEETQYF. The full variable domain, completed using reference TRBV5-1 and TRBJ2-5, is KAGVTQTPRYLIKTRGQQVTLSCSPISGHRSVSWYQQTPGQGLQFLFEYFSETQRNKGNFPGRFSGRQFSNSRSEMNVSTLELGDSALYLCASSLGGEETQYFGPGTRLLVL.

This sequence joins TRBV11-2 and TRBJ2-3; 9 nucleotides line up with TRBD2. This CDR3 has 15 residues. Germline CDR1 and CDR2: SGHAT and FQNNGV. J was trimmed by 4 bases and V by 5 bases; bases with no gene match: 7. The CDR3 sequence: CASSDSGGASDTQYF. Written as DNA, the CDR3 is TGTGCCAGCAGCGATAGCGGGGGAGCCTCAGATACGCAGTATTTT.